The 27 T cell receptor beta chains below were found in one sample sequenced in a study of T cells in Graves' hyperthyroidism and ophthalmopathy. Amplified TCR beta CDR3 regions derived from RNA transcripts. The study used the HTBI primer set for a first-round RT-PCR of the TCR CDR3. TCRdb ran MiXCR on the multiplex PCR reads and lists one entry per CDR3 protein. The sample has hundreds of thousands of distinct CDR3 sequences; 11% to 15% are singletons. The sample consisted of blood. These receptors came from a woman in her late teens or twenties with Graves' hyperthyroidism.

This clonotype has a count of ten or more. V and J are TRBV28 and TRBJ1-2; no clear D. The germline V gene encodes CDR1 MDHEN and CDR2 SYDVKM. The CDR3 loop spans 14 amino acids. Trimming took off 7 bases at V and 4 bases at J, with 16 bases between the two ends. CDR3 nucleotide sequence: TGTGCCAGCACCACCGCTGGGGAGGGCTATGGCTACACCTTC. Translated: CASTTAGEGYGYTF.

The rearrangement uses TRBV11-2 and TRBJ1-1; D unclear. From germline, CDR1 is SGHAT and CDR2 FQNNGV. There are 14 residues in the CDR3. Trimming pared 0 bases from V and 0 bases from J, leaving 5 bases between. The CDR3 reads CASSLDPMNTEAFF. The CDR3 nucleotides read TGTGCCAGCAGCTTAGATCCGATGAACACTGAAGCTTTCTTT.

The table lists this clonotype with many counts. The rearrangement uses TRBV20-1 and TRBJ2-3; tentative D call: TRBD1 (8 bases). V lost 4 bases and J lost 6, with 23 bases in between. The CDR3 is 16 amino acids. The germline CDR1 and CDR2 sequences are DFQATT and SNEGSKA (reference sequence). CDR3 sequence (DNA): TGCAGTGCTAACCCCGGGGAGGGCAGGGGGCCCGATACGCAGTATTTT. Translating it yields CSANPGEGRGPDTQYF.

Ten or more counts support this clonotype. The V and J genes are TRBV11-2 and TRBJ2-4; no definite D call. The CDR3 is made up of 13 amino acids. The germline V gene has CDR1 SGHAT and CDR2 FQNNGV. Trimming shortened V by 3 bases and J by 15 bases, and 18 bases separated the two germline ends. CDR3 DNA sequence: TGTGCCAGCAGCTTGGACCCCCGGGCCCCAGGGTACTTC. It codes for CASSLDPRAPGYF. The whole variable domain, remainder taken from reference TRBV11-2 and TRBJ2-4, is EAGVAQSPRYKIIEKRQSVAFWCNPISGHATLYWYQQILGQGPKLLIQFQNNGVVDDSQLPKDRFSAERLKGVDSTLKIQPAKLEDSAVYLCASSLDPRAPGYFGAGTRLSVL.

The CDR3 is CASSVAVDRGQETQYF. As DNA, the CDR3 is TGTGCCAGCAGCGTAGCTGTTGACAGGGGGCAAGAGACCCAGTACTTC. The chain recombines TRBV9 with TRBJ2-5, with 9 bases identical to TRBD1. The V gene end was trimmed by 0 bases and the J gene end by 2 bases; junction bases not matched to a gene: 5. CDR3 size: 16 residues. Germline lookup yields CDR1 SGDLS and CDR2 YYNGEE.

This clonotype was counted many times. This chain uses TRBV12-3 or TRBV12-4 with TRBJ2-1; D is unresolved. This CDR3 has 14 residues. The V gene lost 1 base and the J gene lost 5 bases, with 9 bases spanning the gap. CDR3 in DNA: TGTGCCAGCAGTTTAGATGGCGGCAACAATGAGCAGTTCTTC. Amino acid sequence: CASSLDGGNNEQFF.

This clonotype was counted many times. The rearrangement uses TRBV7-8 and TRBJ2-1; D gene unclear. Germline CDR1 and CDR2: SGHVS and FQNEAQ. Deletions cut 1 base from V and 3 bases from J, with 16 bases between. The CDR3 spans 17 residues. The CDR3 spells CASSLVVGLSLYNEQFF. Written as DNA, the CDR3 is TGTGCCAGCAGCTTAGTCGTGGGCCTTTCCCTCTACAATGAGCAGTTCTTC.

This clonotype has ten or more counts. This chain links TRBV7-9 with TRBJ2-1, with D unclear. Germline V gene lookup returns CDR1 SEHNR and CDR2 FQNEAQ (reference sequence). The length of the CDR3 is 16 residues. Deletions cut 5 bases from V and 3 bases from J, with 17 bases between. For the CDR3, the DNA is TGTGCCAGCAGCGCAGACGGCTTAAAGATCTACAATGAGCAGTTCTTC. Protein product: CASSADGLKIYNEQFF.

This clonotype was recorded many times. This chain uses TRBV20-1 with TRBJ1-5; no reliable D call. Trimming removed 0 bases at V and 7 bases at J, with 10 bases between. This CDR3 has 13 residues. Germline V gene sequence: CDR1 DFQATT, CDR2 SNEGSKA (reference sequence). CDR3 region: CSARDSKFQPQHF. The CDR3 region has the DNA TGCAGTGCTAGAGACTCTAAGTTCCAGCCCCAGCATTTT.

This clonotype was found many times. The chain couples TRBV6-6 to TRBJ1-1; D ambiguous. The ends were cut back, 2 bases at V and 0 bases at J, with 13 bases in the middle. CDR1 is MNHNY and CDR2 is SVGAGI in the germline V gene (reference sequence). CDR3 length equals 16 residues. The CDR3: CASSYRPLGMNTEAFF. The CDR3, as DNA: TGTGCCAGCAGTTACCGCCCCCTGGGGATGAACACTGAAGCTTTCTTT.

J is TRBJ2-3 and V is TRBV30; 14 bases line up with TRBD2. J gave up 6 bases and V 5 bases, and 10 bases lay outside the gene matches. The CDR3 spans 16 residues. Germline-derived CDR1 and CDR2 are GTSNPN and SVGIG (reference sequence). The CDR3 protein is CAWDVGTSGSLDTQYF. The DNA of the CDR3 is TGTGCCTGGGACGTGGGGACTAGCGGGAGTCTGGATACGCAGTATTTT.

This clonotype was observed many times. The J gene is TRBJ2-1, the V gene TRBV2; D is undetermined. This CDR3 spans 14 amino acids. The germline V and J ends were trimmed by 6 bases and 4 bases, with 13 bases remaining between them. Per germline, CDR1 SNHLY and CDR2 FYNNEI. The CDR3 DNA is TGTGCCAGCAGCTACAAACGAGATTACAATGAGCAGTTCTTC. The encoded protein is CASSYKRDYNEQFF.

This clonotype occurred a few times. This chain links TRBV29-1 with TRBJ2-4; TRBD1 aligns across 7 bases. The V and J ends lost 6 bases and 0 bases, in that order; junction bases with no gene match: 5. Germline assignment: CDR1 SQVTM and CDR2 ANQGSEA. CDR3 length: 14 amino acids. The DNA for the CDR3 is TGCAGCGTCGATACAGGGGTAGCCAAAAACATTCAGTACTTC. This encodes CSVDTGVAKNIQYF.

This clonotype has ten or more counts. In DNA, the CDR3 is TGTGCCAGCAGCTTACGTGGGAGACCATATTGGTGTGAGCAGTTCTTC. It translates to CASSLRGRPYWCEQFF. The J gene is TRBJ2-1, the V gene TRBV7-9; a possible D gene is TRBD2 (5 bases). V dropped 2 bases and J dropped 9 bases, with 20 bases sitting between them. The CDR3 length is 16 residues. Germline V lookup: CDR1 SEHNR, CDR2 FQNEAQ (reference sequence).

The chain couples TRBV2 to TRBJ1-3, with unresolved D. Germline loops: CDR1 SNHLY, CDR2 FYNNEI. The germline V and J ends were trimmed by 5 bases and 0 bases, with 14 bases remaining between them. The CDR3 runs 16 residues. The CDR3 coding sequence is TGTGCCAGCAGTCCTGTGGGCAGAAGCTCTGGAAACACCATATATTTT. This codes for CASSPVGRSSGNTIYF.

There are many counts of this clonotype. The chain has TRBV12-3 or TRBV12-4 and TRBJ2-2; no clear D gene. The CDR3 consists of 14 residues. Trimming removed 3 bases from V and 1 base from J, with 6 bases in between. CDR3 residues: CASSFLGNTGELFF. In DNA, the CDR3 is TGTGCCAGCAGTTTCCTAGGGAACACCGGGGAGCTGTTTTTT.

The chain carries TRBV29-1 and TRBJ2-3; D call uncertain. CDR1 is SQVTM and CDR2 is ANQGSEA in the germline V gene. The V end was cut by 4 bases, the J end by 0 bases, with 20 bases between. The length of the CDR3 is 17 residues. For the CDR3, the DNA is TGCAGCGTTGGGTTGGGCAGGAGATCAACTAGCACAGATACGCAGTATTTT. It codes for CSVGLGRRSTSTDTQYF.

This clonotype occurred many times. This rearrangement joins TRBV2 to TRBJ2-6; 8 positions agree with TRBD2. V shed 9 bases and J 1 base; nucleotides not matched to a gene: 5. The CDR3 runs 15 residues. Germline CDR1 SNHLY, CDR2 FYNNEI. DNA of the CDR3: TGTGCCAGGGCACTAGCGGCGTCTGGGGCCAACGTCCTGACTTTC. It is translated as CARALAASGANVLTF.

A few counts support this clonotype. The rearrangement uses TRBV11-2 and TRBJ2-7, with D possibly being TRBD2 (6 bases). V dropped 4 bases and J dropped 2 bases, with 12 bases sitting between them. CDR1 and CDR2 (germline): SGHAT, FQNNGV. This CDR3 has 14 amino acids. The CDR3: CASSSFRGTYEQYF. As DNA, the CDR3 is TGTGCCAGCAGCTCGTTTCGGGGGACCTACGAGCAGTACTTC.

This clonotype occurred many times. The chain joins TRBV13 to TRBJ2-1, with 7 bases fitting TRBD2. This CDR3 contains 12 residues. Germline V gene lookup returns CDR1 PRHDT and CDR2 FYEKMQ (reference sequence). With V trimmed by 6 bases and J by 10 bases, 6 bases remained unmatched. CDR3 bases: TGTGCCAGCAGTTCCCGGGGGGTGGAGCAGTTCTTC. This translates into CASSSRGVEQFF.

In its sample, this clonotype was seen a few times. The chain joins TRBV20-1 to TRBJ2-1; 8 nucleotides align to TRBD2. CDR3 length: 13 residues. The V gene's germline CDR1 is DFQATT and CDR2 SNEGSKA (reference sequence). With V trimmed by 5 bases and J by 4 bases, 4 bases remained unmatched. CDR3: CSAPSGWYNEQFF. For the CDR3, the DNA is TGCAGTGCTCCTAGCGGGTGGTACAATGAGCAGTTCTTC.

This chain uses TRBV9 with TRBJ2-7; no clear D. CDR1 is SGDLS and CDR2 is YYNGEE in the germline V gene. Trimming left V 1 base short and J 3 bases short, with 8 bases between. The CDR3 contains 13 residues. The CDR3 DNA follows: TGTGCCAGCAGCGTAAAGAATGACTACGAGCAGTACTTC. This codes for CASSVKNDYEQYF.

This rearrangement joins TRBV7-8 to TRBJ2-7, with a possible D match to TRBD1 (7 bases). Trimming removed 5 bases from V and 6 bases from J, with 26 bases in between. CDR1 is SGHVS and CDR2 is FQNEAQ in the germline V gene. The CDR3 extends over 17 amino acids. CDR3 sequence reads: CASSKFPRGDWPSEQYF. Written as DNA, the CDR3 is TGTGCCAGCAGCAAATTCCCCAGGGGGGACTGGCCCTCCGAGCAGTACTTC.

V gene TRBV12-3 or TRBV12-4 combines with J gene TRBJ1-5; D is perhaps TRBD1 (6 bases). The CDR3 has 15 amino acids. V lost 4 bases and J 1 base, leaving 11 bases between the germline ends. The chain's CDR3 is CASSSTGLSNQPQHF. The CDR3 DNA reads TGTGCCAGCAGTTCCACAGGGTTAAGCAATCAGCCCCAGCATTTT.

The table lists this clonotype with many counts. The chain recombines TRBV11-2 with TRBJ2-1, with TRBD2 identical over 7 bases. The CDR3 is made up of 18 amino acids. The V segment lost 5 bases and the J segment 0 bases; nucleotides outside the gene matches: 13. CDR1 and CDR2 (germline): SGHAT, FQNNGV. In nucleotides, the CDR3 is TGTGCCAGCAGCCGTCTCCGGCTAGCGGATAGCTCCTACAATGAGCAGTTCTTC. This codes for CASSRLRLADSSYNEQFF.

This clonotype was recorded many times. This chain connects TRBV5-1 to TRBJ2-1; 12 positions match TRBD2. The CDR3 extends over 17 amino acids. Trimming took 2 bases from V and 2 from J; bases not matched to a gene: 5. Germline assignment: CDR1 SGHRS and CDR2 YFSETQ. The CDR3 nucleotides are TGCGCCAGCAGCTTCACCTCTAGCGGGAGGGCCTACAATGAGCAGTTCTTC. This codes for CASSFTSSGRAYNEQFF.

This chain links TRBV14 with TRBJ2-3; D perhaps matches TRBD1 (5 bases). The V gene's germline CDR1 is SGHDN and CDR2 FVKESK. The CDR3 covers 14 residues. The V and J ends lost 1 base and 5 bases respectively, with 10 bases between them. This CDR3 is CASSQVTGGDTQYF. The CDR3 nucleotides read TGTGCCAGCAGCCAAGTTACAGGCGGAGATACGCAGTATTTT.